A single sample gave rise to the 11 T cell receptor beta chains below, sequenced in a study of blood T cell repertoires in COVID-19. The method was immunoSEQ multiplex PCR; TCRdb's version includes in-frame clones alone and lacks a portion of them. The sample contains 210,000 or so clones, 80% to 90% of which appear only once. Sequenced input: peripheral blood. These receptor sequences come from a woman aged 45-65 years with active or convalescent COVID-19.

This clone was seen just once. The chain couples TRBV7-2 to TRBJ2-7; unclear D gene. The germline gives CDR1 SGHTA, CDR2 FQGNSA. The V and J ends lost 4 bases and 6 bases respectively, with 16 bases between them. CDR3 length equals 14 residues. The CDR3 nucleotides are TGTGCCAGCAGCTCTAGTAGACCCTCCGGCGAGCAGTACTTC. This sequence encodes CASSSSRPSGEQYF.

In DNA, the CDR3 is TGTGCCAGCAGATCTGGACTCTTCCTTAACACTGAAGCTTTCTTT. Amino acids: CASRSGLFLNTEAFF. V is TRBV28 and J is TRBJ1-1; unclear D gene. Germline CDR1 MDHEN, CDR2 SYDVKM. The ends were cut back, 6 bases at V and 2 bases at J, with 16 bases in the middle. This CDR3 has 15 residues.

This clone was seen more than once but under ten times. The CDR3 nucleotides read TGTGCCAGCAGCGAACGGGCTGGGGCCAATCAGCCCCAGCATTTT. Its translation is CASSERAGANQPQHF. The chain combines TRBV2 with TRBJ1-5, with D perhaps TRBD1 (5 bases). Germline V lookup: CDR1 SNHLY, CDR2 FYNNEI. This CDR3 contains 15 residues. V lost 6 bases, J lost 3 bases, and 15 bases lay in between.

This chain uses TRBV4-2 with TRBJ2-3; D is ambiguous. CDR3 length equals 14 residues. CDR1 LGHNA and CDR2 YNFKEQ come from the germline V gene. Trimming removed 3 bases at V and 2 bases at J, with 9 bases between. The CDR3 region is CASSQVLDTDTQYF. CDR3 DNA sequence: TGTGCCAGCAGCCAGGTTCTAGACACAGATACGCAGTATTTT.

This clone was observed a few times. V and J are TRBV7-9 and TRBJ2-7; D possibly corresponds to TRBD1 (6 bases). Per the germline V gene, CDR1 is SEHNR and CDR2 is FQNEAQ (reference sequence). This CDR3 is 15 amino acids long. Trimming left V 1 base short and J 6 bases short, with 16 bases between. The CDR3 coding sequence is TGTGCCAGCAGCTTAGTCCCAGGGGTGGGGGTCGAGCAGTACTTC. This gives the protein CASSLVPGVGVEQYF.

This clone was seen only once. CDR3 in amino acids: CASSGSGTSGIQYF. CDR3 in DNA: TGTGCCAGCAGTGGCTCCGGGACTAGCGGCATTCAGTACTTC. The chain carries TRBV2 and TRBJ2-4; TRBD2 matches at 11 bases. CDR1 and CDR2 from the germline V gene are SNHLY and FYNNEI. V lost 4 bases, J lost 9 bases, and 5 bases stayed unmatched. The CDR3 totals 14 residues. The complete variable domain, with remaining parts taken from reference TRBV2 and TRBJ2-4, reads EPEVTQTPSHQVTQMGQEVILRCVPISNHLYFYWYRQILGQKVEFLVSFYNNEISEKSEIFDDQFSVERPDGSNFTLKIRSTKLEDSAMYFCASSGSGTSGIQYFGAGTRLSVL.

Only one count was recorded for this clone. This CDR3 is CAISVGDGYTF. The CDR3 nucleotides are TGTGCCATCAGTGTCGGAGATGGCTACACCTTC. The chain has TRBV10-3 and TRBJ1-2; D is ambiguous. The CDR3 consists of 11 residues. Trimming removed 4 bases from V and 6 bases from J, with 6 bases in between. Germline CDR1 ENHRY, CDR2 SYGVKD.

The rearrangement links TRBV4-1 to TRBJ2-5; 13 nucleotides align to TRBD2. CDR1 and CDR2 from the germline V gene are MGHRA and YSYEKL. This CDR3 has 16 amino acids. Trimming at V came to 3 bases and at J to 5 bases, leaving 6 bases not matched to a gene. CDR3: CASSQRLAGGTETQYF. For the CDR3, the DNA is TGCGCCAGCAGCCAGAGACTAGCGGGAGGCACGGAGACCCAGTACTTC.

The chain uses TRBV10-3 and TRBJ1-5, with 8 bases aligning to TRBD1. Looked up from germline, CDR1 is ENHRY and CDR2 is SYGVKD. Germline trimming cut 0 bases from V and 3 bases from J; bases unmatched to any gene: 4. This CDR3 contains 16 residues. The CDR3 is CAISESGQALNQPQHF. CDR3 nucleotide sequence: TGTGCCATCAGTGAGTCGGGACAGGCCCTCAATCAGCCCCAGCATTTT.

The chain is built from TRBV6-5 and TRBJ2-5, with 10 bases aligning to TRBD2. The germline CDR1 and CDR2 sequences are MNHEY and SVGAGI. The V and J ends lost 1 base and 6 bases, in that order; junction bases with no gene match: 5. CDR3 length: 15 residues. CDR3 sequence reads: CASSYWGLAMQTQYF. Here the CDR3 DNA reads TGTGCCAGCAGTTACTGGGGACTAGCGATGCAGACCCAGTACTTC.

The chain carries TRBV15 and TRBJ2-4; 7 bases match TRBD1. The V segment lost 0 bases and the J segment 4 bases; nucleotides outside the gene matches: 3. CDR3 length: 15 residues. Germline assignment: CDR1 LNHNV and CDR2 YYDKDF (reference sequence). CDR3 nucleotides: TGTGCCACCAGCAGAGACCCGGGACAGAAAAACATTCAGTACTTC. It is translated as CATSRDPGQKNIQYF.